Each of the 5 T cell receptor beta chains below was sequenced from the same sample in a study of radiation and T cells in renal cell carcinoma. Time point meaning: baseline pretreatment blood. Treatment meaning: 15 Gy SBRT to primary tumor, nephrectomy 4 weeks later. Assay: immunoSEQ multiplex PCR; the TCRdb copy retains only in-frame clones and omits some. This sample yields roughly 120,000 clones, of which roughly 80% are seen a single time; under 4% belongs to the top ten. The sequences come from blood, collected from a patient whose treatment included radiotherapy and nephrectomy. Every receptor here comes from an older woman with renal cell carcinoma.

The J gene is TRBJ2-6, the V gene TRBV10-3; D gene uncertain. The CDR3 is made up of 15 amino acids. V shed 0 bases and J shed 0 bases, with 3 bases lying between them. Germline V gene data show CDR1 as ENHRY and CDR2 as SYGVKD. The CDR3 sequence: CAISESISGANVLTF. The CDR3 bases are TGTGCCATCAGTGAGTCGATCTCTGGGGCCAACGTCCTGACTTTC.

V usage is TRBV6-1 and J usage is TRBJ1-2; no firm D call. Germline assignment: CDR1 MNHNS and CDR2 SASEGT. The CDR3 is 14 residues long. The ends were cut back, 5 bases at V and 3 bases at J, with 13 bases in the middle. The CDR3 sequence is CASSLTTGDYGYTF. CDR3 in DNA: TGTGCCAGCAGTCTAACTACCGGGGACTATGGCTACACCTTC.

The CDR3 protein is CASSPYQETQYF. CDR3 bases: TGTGCCAGCAGCCCATACCAAGAGACCCAGTACTTC. The V and J genes are TRBV11-2 and TRBJ2-5; no clear D gene. The CDR3 extends over 12 amino acids. Germline CDR1 and CDR2: SGHAT and FQNNGV. Deletions cut 5 bases from V and 0 bases from J, with 4 bases between.

The V and J genes are TRBV10-1 and TRBJ1-2; D remains ambiguous. Deletions cut 0 bases from V and 8 bases from J, with 22 bases between. In germline, CDR1 is WNHNN, CDR2 SYGVQD (reference sequence). The CDR3 length is 17 residues. The DNA of the CDR3 is TGCGCCAGCAGTGAGTCTCCCCCAGGAACCCGACAAGGCGGCTACACCTTC. Residues: CASSESPPGTRQGGYTF.

V and J are TRBV7-6 and TRBJ2-3; TRBD2 matches at 13 bases. Germline values: CDR1 SGHVS, CDR2 FNYEAQ. The V segment lost 4 bases and the J segment 4 bases; nucleotides outside the gene matches: 11. This CDR3 region has 18 residues. The CDR3 is CASSWGTSGAPGADTQYF. The CDR3 nucleotides read TGTGCCAGCAGCTGGGGGACTAGCGGGGCCCCGGGGGCAGATACGCAGTATTTT.